This T cell receptor (beta chain) was captured in a study of CD8 T cells in acute hepatitis C reinfection. General study points: Preferential TRBV04 and TRBV06 usage appeared in all groups and was not explained by the naive pool. No chronic follow-up sample yielded enough NS3-1073 specific cells.

Time point reported: at least 347 days after estimated infection, following spontaneous clearance. Hepatitis C virus-specific T cells were sequenced directly ex vivo without in vitro expansion. Assay: immunoSEQ multiplex PCR; the TCRdb copy retains only in-frame clones and omits some. The sample contains approximately 220 clones, about three quarters of which appear only once. Germline V CDR1 and CDR2: MNHEY, SMNVEV (reference sequence). Losses at the gene ends were 6 bases for V and 3 bases for J; bases not matched to a gene: 6. This CDR3 contains 15 residues. This specimen consisted of HCV NS3-1073 tetramer-sorted CD8+ T cells from PBMCs, obtained at follow-up. The receptor was isolated from a woman aged 18-29 years who spontaneously cleared hepatitis C infection. The chain joins TRBV27 to TRBJ2-1; 9 nucleotides line up with TRBD1. The CDR3 region is CASSQTGQGYNEQFF. The CDR3 DNA is TGTGCCAGCAGCCAAACGGGACAGGGCTACAATGAGCAGTTCTTC.